The 9 T cell receptor beta chains reported below all come from one sample, sequenced in a study of blood T cell repertoires in COVID-19. The data were produced by immunoSEQ multiplex PCR, yet TCRdb's version contains in-frame clones alone and is incomplete. This table holds under 400,000 clones, 70% to 90% found once. Sequences were obtained from peripheral blood. The receptors were sampled from a woman in her twenties or thirties with COVID-19, enrolled during active disease.

Comments on this clone: The same CDR3 arises from other DNA sequences in this sample as well. V gene TRBV12-3 or TRBV12-4 combines with J gene TRBJ1-1; D is unclear. The CDR3 consists of 13 residues. The ends were cut back, 6 bases at V and 4 bases at J, with 12 bases in the middle. DNA of the CDR3: TGTGCCAGCAGCTTCTCGGGTGGCACTGAAGCTTTCTTT. This codes for CASSFSGGTEAFF.

This sequence joins TRBV5-1 and TRBJ1-1; D remains ambiguous. V was trimmed by 3 bases and J by 3 bases, leaving 18 bases between them. Germline lookup yields CDR1 SGHRS and CDR2 YFSETQ. CDR3 length: 16 residues. The DNA of the CDR3 is TGCGCCAGCAGCTACCGCGGCCAGCGATCGGACACTGAAGCTTTCTTT. Protein: CASSYRGQRSDTEAFF.

J is TRBJ1-5 and V is TRBV5-1; D uncertain. Germline-derived CDR1 and CDR2 are SGHRS and YFSETQ. The CDR3 consists of 14 residues. V lost 4 bases and J 1 base, leaving 9 bases between the germline ends. CDR3 amino acids: CASSNDGSNQPQHF. CDR3 in DNA: TGCGCCAGCAGCAACGACGGGAGCAATCAGCCCCAGCATTTT. Full variable domain (rest looked up from reference TRBV5-1 and TRBJ1-5): KAGVTQTPRYLIKTRGQQVTLSCSPISGHRSVSWYQQTPGQGLQFLFEYFSETQRNKGNFPGRFSGRQFSNSRSEMNVSTLELGDSALYLCASSNDGSNQPQHFGDGTRLSIL.

This clone has just one count. The CDR3 coding sequence is TGTGCCAGCAGCCCTAGGGACAGTATCTATCAGCCCCAGCATTTT. It specifies CASSPRDSIYQPQHF. This chain joins TRBV9 and TRBJ1-5, with 7 nucleotides matching TRBD1. After removal of 4 bases from V and 5 bases from J, the junction contained 9 bases not matched to a gene. The CDR3 extends over 15 amino acids. The germline gives CDR1 SGDLS, CDR2 YYNGEE.

The chain has TRBV5-1 and TRBJ1-1; 10 positions agree with TRBD1. J gave up 2 bases and V 3 bases, and 4 bases lay outside the gene matches. CDR1 is SGHRS and CDR2 is YFSETQ in the germline V gene. There are 15 residues in the CDR3. The CDR3, as DNA: TGCGCCAGCAGCTCTGGACAGGGGGGTAACACTGAAGCTTTCTTT. Protein sequence: CASSSGQGGNTEAFF.

The J gene is TRBJ2-7, the V gene TRBV28; 7 bases fit TRBD1. Germline CDR1 MDHEN, CDR2 SYDVKM. J gave up 0 bases and V 6 bases, and 8 bases lay outside the gene matches. This CDR3 comprises 15 residues. CDR3 region: CASRVQGQSSYEQYF. CDR3 coding DNA: TGTGCCAGCAGGGTACAGGGACAGAGCTCCTACGAGCAGTACTTC.

V gene TRBV28 combines with J gene TRBJ2-5, with 10 bases fitting TRBD2. Germline trimming cut 1 base from V and 1 base from J; bases unmatched to any gene: 9. Germline CDR1 and CDR2: MDHEN and SYDVKM. The CDR3 spans 18 residues. CDR3 sequence reads: CASSLSGSGTSAQETQYF. CDR3 in DNA: TGTGCCAGCAGTTTATCGGGGTCCGGGACTAGCGCCCAAGAGACCCAGTACTTC.

This chain connects TRBV19 to TRBJ2-3; 9 nucleotides match TRBD2. The V and J ends lost 3 bases and 0 bases, in that order; junction bases with no gene match: 4. Germline CDR1 and CDR2: LNHDA and SQIVND (reference sequence). The CDR3 totals 16 residues. CDR3 DNA: TGTGCCAGTAGTATGTATAGCGGGAGAAGCACAGATACGCAGTATTTT. Amino acids: CASSMYSGRSTDTQYF.

V and J are TRBV25-1 and TRBJ2-7; D is perhaps TRBD1 (6 bases). The germline V gene encodes CDR1 MGHDK and CDR2 SYGVNS. The V gene lost 5 bases and the J gene lost 3 bases, with 17 bases spanning the gap. The CDR3 has 15 amino acids. The CDR3: CASSNPGTPGYEQYF. The CDR3 bases are TGTGCCAGCAGTAACCCCGGGACACCGGGCTACGAGCAGTACTTC.